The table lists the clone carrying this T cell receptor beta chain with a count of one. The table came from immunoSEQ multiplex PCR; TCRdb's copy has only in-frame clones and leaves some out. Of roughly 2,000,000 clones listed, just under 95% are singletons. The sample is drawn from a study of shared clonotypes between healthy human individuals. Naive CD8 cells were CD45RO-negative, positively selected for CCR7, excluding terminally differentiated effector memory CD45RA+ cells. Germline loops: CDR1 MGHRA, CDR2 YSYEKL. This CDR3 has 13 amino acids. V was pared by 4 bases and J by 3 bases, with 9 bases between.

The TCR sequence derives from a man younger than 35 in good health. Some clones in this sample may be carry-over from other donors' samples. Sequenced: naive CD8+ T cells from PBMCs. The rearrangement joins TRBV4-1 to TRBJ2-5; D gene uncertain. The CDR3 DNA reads TGCGCCAGCAGCCGCCGACCCAAAGAGACCCAGTACTTC. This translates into CASSRRPKETQYF.